This T cell receptor beta chain was obtained from a study of blood T cells in healthy people across ages. Study observations and caveats: Donors of long life had a larger count of naive CD4+ cells and greater diversity than aged donors.

Then a second PCR, running roughly 7 to 11 cycles, was carried out with a sample-barcoded 5' primer and a J-beta primer mix. TCRdb called the 5' RACE reads again in MiXCR, with one record for every CDR3 protein. This sample carries hundreds of thousands of distinct CDR3 sequences, roughly two fifths of them seen once, and the ten largest clones take 25% to 30%. About 10 milliliters was the volume of peripheral blood drawn from each donor. Turning to this clonotype: Its antigen remains unknown.

The CDR3 is made up of 16 amino acids. After removal of 1 base from V and 5 bases from J, the junction contained 9 bases not matched to a gene. Germline assignment: CDR1 LGHDT and CDR2 YNNKEL (reference sequence). The specimen sequenced was blood. V gene TRBV3-1 combines with J gene TRBJ2-5; TRBD1 matches at 8 bases. The receptor's source is an elderly man in good health. The CDR3 is CASSQAGRTGRETQYF. As DNA, the CDR3 is TGTGCCAGCAGCCAAGCTGGCCGGACAGGGCGGGAGACCCAGTACTTC.